This TCR beta chain was sequenced during a study of shared clonotypes between healthy human individuals. CD4+ cells yielded CD45RA+ naive and CD45RA-negative memory subsets. The CDR3 contains 15 residues. V shed 6 bases and J shed 2 bases, with 11 bases lying between them. Germline V gene lookup returns CDR1 SNHLY and CDR2 FYNNEI. Here immunoSEQ multiplex PCR was the method, and the copy in TCRdb shows in-frame clones only, minus some. The sample holds about 1.5 million clones, roughly 96% seen once. Sequenced: naive CD4+ T cells sorted from blood. Stated subset: CD45RA+ positively selected. The chain joins TRBV2 to TRBJ2-6; D call uncertain. The receptor was isolated from a man aged 25-45 years in good health. DNA of the CDR3: TGTGCCAGCAGACCCCGGGCAGCTGGGGCCAACGTCCTGACTTTC. Amino acid sequence: CASRPRAAGANVLTF.